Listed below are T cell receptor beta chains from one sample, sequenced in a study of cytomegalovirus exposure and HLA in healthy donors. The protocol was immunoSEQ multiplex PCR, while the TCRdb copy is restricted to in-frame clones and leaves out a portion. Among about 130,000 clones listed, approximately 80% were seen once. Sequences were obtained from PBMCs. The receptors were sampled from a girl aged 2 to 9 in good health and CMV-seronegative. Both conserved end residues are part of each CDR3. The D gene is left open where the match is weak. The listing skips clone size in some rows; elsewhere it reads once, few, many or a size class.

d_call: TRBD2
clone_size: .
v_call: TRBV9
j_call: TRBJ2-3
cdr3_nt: TGTGCCAGCAGCGTAGGTATCCTAGCGGGAGCCAGCACAGATACGCAGTATTTT
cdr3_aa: CASSVGILAGASTDTQYF

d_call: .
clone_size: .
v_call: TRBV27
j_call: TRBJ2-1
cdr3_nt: TGTGCCAGCAGTCCCTCTACTATGTTCTTGAGTGAGCAGTTCTTC
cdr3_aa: CASSPSTMFLSEQFF

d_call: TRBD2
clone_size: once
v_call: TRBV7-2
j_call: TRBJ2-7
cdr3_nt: TGTGCCAGCAGCGCTAGACTAGCGGGGACCGCCTACGAGCAGTACTTC
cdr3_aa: CASSARLAGTAYEQYF

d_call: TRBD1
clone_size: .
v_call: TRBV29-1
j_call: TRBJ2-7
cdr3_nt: TGCAGCGTTCCAGGGGGCGACACCTACGAGCAGTACTTC
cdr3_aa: CSVPGGDTYEQYF

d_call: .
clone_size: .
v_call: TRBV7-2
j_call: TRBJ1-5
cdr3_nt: TGTGCCAGCAGTTCCAGGTTATACCAGCCCCAGCATTTT
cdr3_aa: CASSSRLYQPQHF

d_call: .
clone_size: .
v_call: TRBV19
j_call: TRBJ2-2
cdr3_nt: TGTGCCAGTATCAGGGCGAACACCGGGGAGCTGTTTTTT
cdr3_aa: CASIRANTGELFF

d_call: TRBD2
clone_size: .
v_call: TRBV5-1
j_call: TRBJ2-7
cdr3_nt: TGCGCCAGCAGCTTGGCTACTAGCGGGGGCTACGAGCAGTACTTC
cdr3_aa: CASSLATSGGYEQYF

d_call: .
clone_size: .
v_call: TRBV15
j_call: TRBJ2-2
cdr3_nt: TGTGCCACCAGCACGCCAGAAACCGTGACCGGGGAGCTGTTTTTT
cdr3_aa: CATSTPETVTGELFF

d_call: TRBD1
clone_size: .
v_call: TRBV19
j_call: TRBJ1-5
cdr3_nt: TGTGCCAGTAGTATAGATAGTACAGGGGGCACTCAGCCCCAGCATTTT
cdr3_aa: CASSIDSTGGTQPQHF

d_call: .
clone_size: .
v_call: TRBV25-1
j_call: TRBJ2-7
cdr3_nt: TGTGCCAGCAGTGAGGAGACGGAGTACGAGCAGTACTTC
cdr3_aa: CASSEETEYEQYF

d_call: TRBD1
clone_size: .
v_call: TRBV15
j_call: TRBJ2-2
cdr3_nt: TGTGCCACCAGCAGAGGTACCCGACAGGGAGTGGCCGGGGAGCTGTTTTTT
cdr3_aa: CATSRGTRQGVAGELFF

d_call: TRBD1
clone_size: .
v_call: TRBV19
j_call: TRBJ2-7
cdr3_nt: TGTGCCAGTAGTCCTCTCGACAGGGGGCTCGGCGAGCAGTACTTC
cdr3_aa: CASSPLDRGLGEQYF

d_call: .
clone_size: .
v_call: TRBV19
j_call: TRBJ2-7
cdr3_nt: TGTGCCAGTAGTACAACGGGACTCCTACACCCTCGCTACGAGCAGTACTTC
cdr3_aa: CASSTTGLLHPRYEQYF

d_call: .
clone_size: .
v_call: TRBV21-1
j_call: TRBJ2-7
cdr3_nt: TGTGCCAGTCTCCATGAACAGGGGAGTCCCAACGAGCAGTACTTC
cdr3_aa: CASLHEQGSPNEQYF

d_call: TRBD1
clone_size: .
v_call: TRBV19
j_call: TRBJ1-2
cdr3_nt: TGTGCCAGTAGTATCTCACAGGGGTGGGTCGGAGCCTTC
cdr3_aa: CASSISQGWVGAF

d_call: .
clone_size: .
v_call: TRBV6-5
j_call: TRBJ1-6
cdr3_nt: TGTGCCAGCGGGGGCCGACAAGGGTCAAATTCACCCCTCCACTTT
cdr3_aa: CASGGRQGSNSPLHF

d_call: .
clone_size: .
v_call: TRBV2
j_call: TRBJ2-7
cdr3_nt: TGTGCCAGCAGTGAAGACGTGAGCTCCTACGAGCAGTACTTC
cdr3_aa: CASSEDVSSYEQYF

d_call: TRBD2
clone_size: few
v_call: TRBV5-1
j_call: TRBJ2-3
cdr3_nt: TGCGCCAGCAGCTTGGGGGCGGGGGGACACGCAGATACGCAGTATTTT
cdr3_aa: CASSLGAGGHADTQYF

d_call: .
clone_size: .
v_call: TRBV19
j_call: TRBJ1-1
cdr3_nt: TGTGCCAGTAGTATACAAGGTGGACAGCCGAACACTGAAGCTTTCTTT
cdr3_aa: CASSIQGGQPNTEAFF

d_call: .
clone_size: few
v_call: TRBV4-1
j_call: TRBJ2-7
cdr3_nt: TGCGCCAGCAGCCAAGGAGTCGAGCAGTACTTC
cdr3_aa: CASSQGVEQYF

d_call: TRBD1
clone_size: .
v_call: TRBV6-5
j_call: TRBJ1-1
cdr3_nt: TGTGCCAGCAGTTTACAGGGGAGTAACACTGAAGCTTTCTTT
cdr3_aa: CASSLQGSNTEAFF

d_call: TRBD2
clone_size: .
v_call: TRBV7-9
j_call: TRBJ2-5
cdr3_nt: TGTGCCAGCAGCTTAGTTCGGCAGCGGGGGTACCAAGAGACCCAGTACTTC
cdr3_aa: CASSLVRQRGYQETQYF

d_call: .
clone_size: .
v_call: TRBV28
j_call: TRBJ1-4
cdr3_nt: TGTGCCAGCAGCCGGGACACCGCTCGAAATGAAAAACTGTTTTTT
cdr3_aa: CASSRDTARNEKLFF

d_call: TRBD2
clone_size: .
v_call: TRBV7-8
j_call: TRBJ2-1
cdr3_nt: TGTGCCAGCAGCGTACCGACTAGCGGGGACAATGAGCAGTTCTTC
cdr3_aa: CASSVPTSGDNEQFF

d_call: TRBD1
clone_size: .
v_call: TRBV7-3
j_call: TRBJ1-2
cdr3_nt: TGTGCCAGCAGCCTCCAGGGGGATAGTGGCTACACCTTC
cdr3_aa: CASSLQGDSGYTF

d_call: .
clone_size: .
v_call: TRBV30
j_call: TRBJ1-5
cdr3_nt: TGTGCCTGGAGTGAACAGGGACCGCATCAGCCCCAGCATTTT
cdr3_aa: CAWSEQGPHQPQHF

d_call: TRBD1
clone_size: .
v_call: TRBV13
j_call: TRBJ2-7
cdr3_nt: TGTGCCAGCAGCTTAGGACATACAGGGGCCTACGAGCAGTACTTC
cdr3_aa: CASSLGHTGAYEQYF

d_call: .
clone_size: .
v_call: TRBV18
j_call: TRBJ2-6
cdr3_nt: TGTGCCAGCTCACCACGGCCAGGTACCACCTCTGGGGCCAACGTCCTGACTTTC
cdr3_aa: CASSPRPGTTSGANVLTF

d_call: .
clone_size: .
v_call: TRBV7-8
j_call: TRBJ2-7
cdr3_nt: TGTGCCAGCAGCTTAGCGGCATCCTACGAGCAGTACTTC
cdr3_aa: CASSLAASYEQYF

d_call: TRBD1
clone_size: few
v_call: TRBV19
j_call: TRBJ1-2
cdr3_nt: TGTGCCAGTAGTACGGGGACAGTTTTTAACTATGGCTACACCTTC
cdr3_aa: CASSTGTVFNYGYTF

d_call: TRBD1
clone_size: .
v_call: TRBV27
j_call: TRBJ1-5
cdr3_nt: TGTGTCAGCAGTTACCACCCCGGGACAGCAAGCAATCAGCCCCAGCATTTT
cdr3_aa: CVSSYHPGTASNQPQHF

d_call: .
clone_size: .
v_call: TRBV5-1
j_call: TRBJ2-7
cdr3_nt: TGCGCCAGCAGCTCACAGGTAACCTACGAGCAGTACTTC
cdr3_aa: CASSSQVTYEQYF

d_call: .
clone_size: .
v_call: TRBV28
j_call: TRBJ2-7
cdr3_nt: TGTGCCAGCAGTTTATGGTCTAGCACCGAGCAGTACTTC
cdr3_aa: CASSLWSSTEQYF

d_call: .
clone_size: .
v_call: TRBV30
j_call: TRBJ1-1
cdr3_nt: TGTGCCTGGAGTCCAGGAAACACTGAAGCTTTCTTT
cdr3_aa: CAWSPGNTEAFF

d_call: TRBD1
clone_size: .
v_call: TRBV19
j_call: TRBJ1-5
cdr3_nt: TGTGCCAGTAGCCAGCCGGGACAGGCTCCTTATAGCAATCAGCCCCAGCATTTT
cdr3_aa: CASSQPGQAPYSNQPQHF

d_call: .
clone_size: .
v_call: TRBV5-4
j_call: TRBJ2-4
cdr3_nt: TGTGCCAGCAGCTTGGGCCAGACTAAAAACATTCAGTACTTC
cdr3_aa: CASSLGQTKNIQYF

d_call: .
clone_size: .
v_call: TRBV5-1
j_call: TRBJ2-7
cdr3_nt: TGCGCCAGCAGCTTGGTAGGGGCCAGCTCCTACGAGCAGTACTTC
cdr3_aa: CASSLVGASSYEQYF

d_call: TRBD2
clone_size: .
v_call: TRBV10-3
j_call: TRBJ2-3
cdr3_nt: TGTGCCATCGGGGCGGGAGGCCCAGATACGCAGTATTTT
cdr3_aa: CAIGAGGPDTQYF

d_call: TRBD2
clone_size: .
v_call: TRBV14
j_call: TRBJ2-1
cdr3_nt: TGTGCCAGCAGCTACTGGACTAGCAGAGACAATGAGCAGTTCTTC
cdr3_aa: CASSYWTSRDNEQFF

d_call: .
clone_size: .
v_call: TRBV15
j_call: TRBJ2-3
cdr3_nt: TGTGCCACCAGCAGAGACCGTATGGATACGCAGTATTTT
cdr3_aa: CATSRDRMDTQYF

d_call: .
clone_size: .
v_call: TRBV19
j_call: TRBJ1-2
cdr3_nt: TGTGCCAGCTCAGGGGTCGGGGGCTACACCTTC
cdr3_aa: CASSGVGGYTF

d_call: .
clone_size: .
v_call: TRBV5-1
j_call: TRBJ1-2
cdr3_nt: TGCGCCAGCAGCTTGGGGCGAGACGGGGTATCGTATGGCTACACCTTC
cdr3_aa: CASSLGRDGVSYGYTF

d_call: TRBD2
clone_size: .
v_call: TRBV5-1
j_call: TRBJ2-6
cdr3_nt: TGCGCCAGCAGCCCCGGTGGTAGCGGGAGGAACTCTGGGGCCAACGTCCTGACTTTC
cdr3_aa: CASSPGGSGRNSGANVLTF

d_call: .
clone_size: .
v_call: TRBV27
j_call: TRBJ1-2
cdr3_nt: TGTGCCAGCAGTCCTCGAACCGGGATGAACTATGGCTACACCTTC
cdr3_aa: CASSPRTGMNYGYTF

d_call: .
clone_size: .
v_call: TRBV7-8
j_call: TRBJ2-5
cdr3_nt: TGTGCCAGCCTCTCGGCAGGGCTTCTACCTCAAGAGACCCAGTACTTC
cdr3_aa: CASLSAGLLPQETQYF

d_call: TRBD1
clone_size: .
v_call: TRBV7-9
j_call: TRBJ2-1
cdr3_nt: TGTGCCAGCAGCGGCGGCCTGGGACAGGGGGCTTACAATGAGCAGTTCTTC
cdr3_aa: CASSGGLGQGAYNEQFF

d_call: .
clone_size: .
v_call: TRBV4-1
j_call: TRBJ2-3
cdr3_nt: TGCGCCAGCAGCCAAGATTGGGTGGCAGGGCGACTCGCAGATACGCAGTATTTT
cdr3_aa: CASSQDWVAGRLADTQYF